Reported below is one TCR beta chain. A second PCR of about 7 to 11 cycles used a sample-barcoded 5' primer and a J-beta primer mix. TCRdb re-called the 5' RACE reads through MiXCR, storing one row per CDR3 protein. The table includes 1.2 million to 1.5 million distinct CDR3 sequences, approximately 42% detected once. This specimen comes from a study of blood T cells in healthy people across ages. The authors drew approximately 9 milliliters of peripheral blood from each donor. Total RNA amounts of at least 5 micrograms were extracted per sample. Between the trimmed V and J ends, which lost 5 bases and 7 bases, there was a span of 9 bases. CDR1 and CDR2 (germline): MNHEY, SVGEGT. The CDR3 consists of 13 residues.

The sequencing input was blood. The TCR sequence derives from a woman under 30 in good health. V is TRBV6-2 or TRBV6-3 and J is TRBJ1-6; a weak D match, TRBD1 (5 bases). The CDR3 reads CASSQQGNSPLHF. The CDR3 region has the DNA TGTGCCAGCAGTCAGCAGGGAAATTCACCCCTCCACTTT.